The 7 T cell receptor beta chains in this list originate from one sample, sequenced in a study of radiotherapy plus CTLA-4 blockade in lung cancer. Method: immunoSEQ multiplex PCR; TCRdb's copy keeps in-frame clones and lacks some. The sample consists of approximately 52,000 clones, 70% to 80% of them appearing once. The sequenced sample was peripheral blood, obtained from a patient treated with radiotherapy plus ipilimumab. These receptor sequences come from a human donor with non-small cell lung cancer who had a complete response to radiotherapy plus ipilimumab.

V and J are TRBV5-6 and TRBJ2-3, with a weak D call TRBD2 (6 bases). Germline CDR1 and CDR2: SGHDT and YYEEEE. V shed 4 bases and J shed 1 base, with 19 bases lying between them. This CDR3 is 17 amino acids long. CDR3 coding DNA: TGTGCCAGCAGCCCCGCGGGGTGGGGAATTGGCACAGATACGCAGTATTTT. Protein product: CASSPAGWGIGTDTQYF.

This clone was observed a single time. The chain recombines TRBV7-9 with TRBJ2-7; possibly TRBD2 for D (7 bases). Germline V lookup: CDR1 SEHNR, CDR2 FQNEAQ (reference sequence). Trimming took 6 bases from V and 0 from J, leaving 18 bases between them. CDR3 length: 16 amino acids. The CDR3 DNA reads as TGTGCCAGCAGGCCCGATGGGGGGGCGGACTCCTACGAGCAGTACGTC. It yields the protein CASRPDGGADSYEQYV.

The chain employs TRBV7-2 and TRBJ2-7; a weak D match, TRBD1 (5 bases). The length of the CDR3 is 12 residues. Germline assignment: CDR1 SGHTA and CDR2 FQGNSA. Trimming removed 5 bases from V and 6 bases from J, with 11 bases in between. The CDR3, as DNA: TGTGCCAGCAGCCGCCTCCAGGGCGAGCAGTACTTC. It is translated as CASSRLQGEQYF. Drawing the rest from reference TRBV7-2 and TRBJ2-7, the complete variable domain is GAGVSQSPSNKVTEKGKDVELRCDPISGHTALYWYRQSLGQGLEFLIYFQGNSAPDKSGLPSDRFSAERTGGSVSTLTIQRTQQEDSAVYLCASSRLQGEQYFGPGTRLTVT.

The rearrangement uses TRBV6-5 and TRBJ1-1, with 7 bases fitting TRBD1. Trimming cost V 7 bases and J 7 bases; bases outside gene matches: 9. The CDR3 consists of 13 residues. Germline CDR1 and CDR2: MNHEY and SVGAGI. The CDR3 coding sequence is TGTGCCAGCACAGAGACAGGGTCGATTGAAGCTTTCTTT. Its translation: CASTETGSIEAFF.

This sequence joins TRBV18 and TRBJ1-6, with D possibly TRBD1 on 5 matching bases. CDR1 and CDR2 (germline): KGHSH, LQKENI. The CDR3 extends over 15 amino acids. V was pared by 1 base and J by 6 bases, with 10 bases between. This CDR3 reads CASSPQGDFNSPLHF. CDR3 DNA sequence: TGTGCCAGCTCACCACAAGGGGATTTTAATTCACCCCTCCACTTT.

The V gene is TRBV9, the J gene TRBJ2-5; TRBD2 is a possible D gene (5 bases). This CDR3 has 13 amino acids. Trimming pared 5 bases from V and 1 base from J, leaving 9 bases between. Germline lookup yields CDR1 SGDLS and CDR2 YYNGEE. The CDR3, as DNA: TGTGCCAGCAGTGTAAGCGGCCAAGAGACCCAGTACTTC. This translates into CASSVSGQETQYF.

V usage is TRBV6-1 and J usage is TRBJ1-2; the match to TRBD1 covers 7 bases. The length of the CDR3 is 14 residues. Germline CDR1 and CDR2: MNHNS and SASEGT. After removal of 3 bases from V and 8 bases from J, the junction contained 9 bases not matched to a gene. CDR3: CASSDPGDSKGYTF. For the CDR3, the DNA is TGTGCCAGCAGTGATCCGGGGGACAGTAAGGGCTACACCTTC.